The rows below give T cell receptor beta chains drawn from one sample of a study of blood T cell dynamics during melanoma immunotherapy. The data were produced by immunoSEQ multiplex PCR, yet TCRdb's version contains in-frame clones alone and is incomplete. Here the sample spans roughly 10,000 clones, less than 90% being singletons. The source was blood, collected from a patient treated with checkpoint blockade. The origin of the receptors is a human donor with melanoma. Each CDR3 is given without its conserved first and last residue. A D gene is named only where the DNA matches it firmly. The size entry is marked missing in some rows and otherwise reads once, few, many or a size class.

D gene: .; V gene: TRBV29-1; clone size: .; CDR3 length: 11; CDR3 protein: SVPDSPTKGYT
D gene: TRBD2; V gene: TRBV4-1; clone size: .; CDR3 length: 14; CDR3 protein: ASSQDPGTSFYEQY
D gene: .; V gene: TRBV19; clone size: .; CDR3 length: 16; CDR3 protein: ASTPAVISLIFNQPQH
D gene: .; V gene: TRBV15; clone size: .; CDR3 length: 13; CDR3 protein: ATSRGTGRIYGYT
D gene: .; V gene: TRBV7-8; clone size: .; CDR3 length: 14; CDR3 protein: ASSLGPRVQGRGYT
D gene: .; V gene: TRBV6-5; clone size: once; CDR3 length: 12; CDR3 protein: ASSYSDSTDTQY
D gene: TRBD2; V gene: TRBV15; clone size: .; CDR3 length: 16; CDR3 protein: ATSRDLSLAGEGDTQY
D gene: .; V gene: TRBV7-9; clone size: .; CDR3 length: 17; CDR3 protein: ASSYSGAVSYSGANVLT
D gene: .; V gene: TRBV5-1; clone size: few; CDR3 length: 14; CDR3 protein: ASSLEGGLPGNTIY
D gene: .; V gene: TRBV7-9; clone size: .; CDR3 length: 9; CDR3 protein: ARLEDNEQF
D gene: TRBD2; V gene: TRBV19; clone size: .; CDR3 length: 13; CDR3 protein: ASPGTSGGPYEQY
D gene: TRBD2; V gene: TRBV5-1; clone size: .; CDR3 length: 18; CDR3 protein: ASSFRDSGGTNSGANVLT
D gene: TRBD1; V gene: TRBV6-5; clone size: .; CDR3 length: 12; CDR3 protein: ASSRQGQNQPQH
D gene: .; V gene: TRBV6-6; clone size: .; CDR3 length: 13; CDR3 protein: ATTGYDSGANVLT
D gene: TRBD1; V gene: TRBV2; clone size: .; CDR3 length: 13; CDR3 protein: ASSERRQGNYEQY